This passage covers 19 T cell receptor beta chains from one sample sequenced in a study of T cells after yellow fever vaccination. One entry per CDR3 protein, called by TCRdb with MiXCR from the 5' RACE reads. The sample holds 200,000 to 300,000 distinct CDR3 sequences; approximately 13% are singletons and the top ten take 0.45% to 0.65%. The source was CD4+ T cells sorted from PBMCs, collected 45 days after the yellow fever booster vaccination. These receptors all come from a man aged 25 to 40 who received the YFV17D yellow fever vaccine.

The genes are TRBV5-5 and TRBJ1-1, with 7 bases identical to TRBD1. Trimming removed 4 bases from V and 2 bases from J; junction bases left unmatched: 8. Germline assignment: CDR1 SGHKS and CDR2 YYEKEE (reference sequence). The CDR3 totals 15 residues. CDR3 sequence reads: CASSRQTGLNTEAFF. The CDR3 region has the DNA TGTGCCAGCAGCCGCCAGACAGGGCTCAACACTGAAGCTTTCTTT.

This clonotype was counted between two and nine times. V and J are TRBV20-1 and TRBJ2-3; D is uncertain. Germline values: CDR1 DFQATT, CDR2 SNEGSKA (reference sequence). V lost 4 bases and J lost 1, with 15 bases in between. This CDR3 is built from 15 residues. The CDR3: CSATGLPSGTDTQYF. The CDR3 nucleotides read TGCAGTGCTACGGGCCTTCCCAGCGGCACAGATACGCAGTATTTT.

This sequence joins TRBV5-4 and TRBJ2-3; D gene uncertain. Between the trimmed V and J ends, which lost 5 bases and 7 bases, there was a span of 8 bases. The germline gives CDR1 SGHNT, CDR2 YYREEE (reference sequence). The CDR3 is made up of 11 amino acids. The DNA for the CDR3 is TGTGCCAGCAGAGCGTTCAATACGCAGTATTTT. Translated, it gives CASRAFNTQYF.

The table lists this clonotype with a few counts. The V and J genes are TRBV3-1 and TRBJ2-7, with D maybe TRBD2 (6 bases). In germline, CDR1 is LGHDT, CDR2 YNNKEL (reference sequence). The CDR3 sequence is 15 residues long. V was cut by 0 bases and J by 3 bases, with 12 bases left in between. The CDR3 nucleotides read TGTGCCAGCAGCCAAGAGTGGACTACGAACTACGAGCAGTACTTC. Protein: CASSQEWTTNYEQYF.

The chain combines TRBV20-1 with TRBJ2-1; D gene ambiguous. Germline lookup yields CDR1 DFQATT and CDR2 SNEGSKA (reference sequence). The V end was cut by 6 bases, the J end by 0 bases, with 12 bases between. The CDR3 spans 14 residues. The CDR3 spells CSARTMSSYNEQFF. In DNA, the CDR3 is TGCAGTGCCCGAACAATGAGCTCCTACAATGAGCAGTTCTTC.

This clonotype was seen a few times. The chain joins TRBV4-3 to TRBJ1-1; tentative D call: TRBD1 (6 bases). There are 14 residues in the CDR3. The V gene's germline CDR1 is LGHNA and CDR2 YSLEER. The V end lost 3 bases, the J end lost 7 bases, and 15 bases lay between the germline ends. As DNA, the CDR3 is TGCGCCAGCAGCCACGTGGGACAAGGCGTTGAAGCTTTCTTT. This translates into CASSHVGQGVEAFF.

The chain links TRBV6-1 to TRBJ2-1; the D gene is possibly TRBD1 (5 bases). Trimming stripped 6 bases from V and 4 bases from J, with 10 bases between. Per the germline V gene, CDR1 is MNHNS and CDR2 is SASEGT. This CDR3 is built from 13 residues. CDR3 sequence: CASRTVGYNEQFF. CDR3 sequence (DNA): TGTGCCAGCAGGACAGTAGGTTACAATGAGCAGTTCTTC.

This clonotype was counted between two and nine times. The chain joins TRBV20-1 to TRBJ1-2; tentative D call: TRBD1 (5 bases). Germline assignment: CDR1 DFQATT and CDR2 SNEGSKA (reference sequence). The CDR3 runs 16 residues. V lost 5 bases and J 7 bases, leaving 26 bases between the germline ends. The CDR3 region has the DNA TGCAGTGCTCTCAGTGGGGGTTTCAGGAGGGACCGTGGCTACACCTTC. Protein: CSALSGGFRRDRGYTF.

This clonotype showed up many times. The chain employs TRBV20-1 and TRBJ2-3; no clear D. The germline V gene has CDR1 DFQATT and CDR2 SNEGSKA (reference sequence). The CDR3 has 11 residues. Trimming pared 2 bases from V and 4 bases from J, leaving 4 bases between. Here the CDR3 reads CSARSSDTQYF. The DNA for the CDR3 is TGCAGTGCTAGAAGCTCAGATACGCAGTATTTT.

V and J are TRBV7-2 and TRBJ2-3; tentative D call: TRBD1 (5 bases). Germline-derived CDR1 and CDR2 are SGHTA and FQGNSA. The CDR3 length is 15 residues. V lost 4 bases, J lost 2 bases, and 13 bases lay in between. CDR3 bases: TGTGCCAGCAGCTCTCAGGGCCCCCTCACAGATACGCAGTATTTT. Its translation is CASSSQGPLTDTQYF.

This chain links TRBV5-1 with TRBJ2-3, with a tentative D call TRBD2 (6 bases). Germline CDR1 and CDR2: SGHRS and YFSETQ. CDR3 length equals 17 residues. Trimming removed 6 bases at V and 3 bases at J, with 23 bases between. As DNA, the CDR3 is TGCGCCAGCACTCAACCACGCGCTAGCGAACCAACAGATACGCAGTATTTT. Protein: CASTQPRASEPTDTQYF.

This chain connects TRBV29-1 to TRBJ1-1; D unresolved. Trimming pared 5 bases from V and 5 bases from J, leaving 21 bases between. Germline values: CDR1 SQVTM, CDR2 ANQGSEA. This CDR3 region has 15 residues. The CDR3 spells CSVKRAGPDKTEAFF. CDR3 DNA: TGCAGCGTTAAAAGGGCAGGCCCGGATAAGACTGAAGCTTTCTTT.

The chain uses TRBV28 and TRBJ2-5; the match to TRBD1 covers 7 bases. V was clipped by 8 bases and J by 4 bases; unmatched bases: 7. There are 13 residues in the CDR3. Germline CDR1 MDHEN, CDR2 SYDVKM. The DNA for the CDR3 is TGTGCCAGCTATCAGACAGGGATAGAGACCCAGTACTTC. This translates into CASYQTGIETQYF.

The V gene is TRBV13, the J gene TRBJ2-1, with TRBD1 as a possible D gene (6 bases). Trimming stripped 1 base from V and 10 bases from J, with 23 bases between. Germline CDR1 is PRHDT and CDR2 is FYEKMQ (reference sequence). The CDR3 spans 17 residues. The CDR3 coding sequence is TGTGCCAGCAGCTTAGTCCCCGGACAGAGGCGCCGCTACGAGCAGTTCTTC. This translates into CASSLVPGQRRRYEQFF.

This clonotype was seen more than once but under ten times. The genes are TRBV14 and TRBJ2-2, with no clear D. This CDR3 spans 11 amino acids. V dropped 3 bases and J dropped 7 bases, with 3 bases sitting between them. Germline CDR1 is SGHDN and CDR2 is FVKESK. The CDR3 DNA reads TGTGCCAGCAGCCAGCACGGGGAGCTGTTTTTT. This sequence encodes CASSQHGELFF.

The V call is TRBV20-1, the J call TRBJ2-7, with 7 bases aligning to TRBD1. Trimming removed 6 bases from V and 5 bases from J; junction bases left unmatched: 10. Germline V CDR1 and CDR2: DFQATT, SNEGSKA (reference sequence). The CDR3 extends over 13 amino acids. CDR3 coding DNA: TGCAGTGCGAGGGAAGGGGGCAGGGACGAGCAGTACTTC. Protein product: CSAREGGRDEQYF.

This clonotype was picked up a small number of times. This rearrangement joins TRBV12-3 or TRBV12-4 to TRBJ1-2; TRBD1 agrees at 10 bases. Trimming removed 5 bases from V and 8 bases from J; junction bases left unmatched: 8. The CDR3 consists of 14 residues. CDR3 amino acids: CASSPTGGPRGYTF. CDR3 sequence (DNA): TGTGCCAGCAGTCCGACAGGGGGCCCCAGAGGCTACACCTTC.

This clonotype was seen a few times. The chain recombines TRBV5-1 with TRBJ1-2; a weak D match, TRBD1 (5 bases). Germline V gene sequence: CDR1 SGHRS, CDR2 YFSETQ. This CDR3 comprises 15 residues. V dropped 2 bases and J dropped 3 bases, with 14 bases sitting between them. The chain's CDR3 is CASSFRDQNYYGYTF. In nucleotides, the CDR3 is TGCGCCAGCAGCTTCCGGGACCAAAATTACTATGGCTACACCTTC.

The table lists this clonotype with a few counts. The chain couples TRBV10-3 to TRBJ2-3, with 11 bases matching TRBD2. Germline V gene sequence: CDR1 ENHRY, CDR2 SYGVKD. The V segment lost 3 bases and the J segment 4 bases; nucleotides outside the gene matches: 6. This CDR3 has 16 amino acids. The CDR3 DNA is TGTGCCATCAGTGAAGCTTGGGGACTAGCGGCAGATACGCAGTATTTT. It encodes CAISEAWGLAADTQYF.